The 17 T cell receptor beta chains below come from one sample, sequenced in a study of blood T cell repertoires in COVID-19. The method was immunoSEQ multiplex PCR; TCRdb's version includes in-frame clones alone and lacks a portion of them. The sample records 250,000 to 350,000 clones, 89% being singletons. What was sequenced was peripheral blood. The receptor source for this set is a young man who had recovered from COVID-19.

The chain has TRBV14 and TRBJ1-4, with 9 bases fitting TRBD1. V shed 3 bases, J shed 8 bases, and the junction held 7 bases outside the gene matches. Germline CDR1 is SGHDN and CDR2 is FVKESK. The CDR3 contains 15 residues. CDR3 region: CASSHLGQGEEKLFF. The DNA for the CDR3 is TGTGCCAGCAGCCACTTGGGACAGGGTGAAGAAAAACTGTTTTTT.

This chain uses TRBV3-1 (or the pseudogene TRBV3-2) with TRBJ2-7, with 9 bases that match TRBD1. Losses at the gene ends were 6 bases for V and 3 bases for J; bases not matched to a gene: 3. Germline values: CDR1 LGHDT, CDR2 YNNKEL (reference sequence). CDR3 length: 13 residues. CDR3 amino acids: CASRGTGNYEQYF. As DNA, the CDR3 is TGTGCCAGCAGAGGGACAGGGAACTACGAGCAGTACTTC.

The chain joins TRBV6-5 to TRBJ1-4; the D is unclear. Germline V gene lookup returns CDR1 MNHEY and CDR2 SVGAGI. Trimming cost V 7 bases and J 5 bases, with 17 bases left between them. The CDR3 contains 15 residues. The CDR3 protein is CASTPLERLNEKLFF. CDR3 sequence (DNA): TGTGCCAGCACCCCCCTAGAAAGGTTGAATGAAAAACTGTTTTTT.

V and J are TRBV30 and TRBJ1-5; D may be TRBD1 (5 bases). This CDR3 has 15 amino acids. In germline, CDR1 is GTSNPN, CDR2 SVGIG (reference sequence). Trimming took off 5 bases at V and 4 bases at J, with 18 bases between the two ends. CDR3 region: CAWGQGLAWNQPQHF. The CDR3 nucleotides read TGTGCCTGGGGCCAGGGACTAGCATGGAATCAGCCCCAGCATTTT.

The chain employs TRBV27 and TRBJ1-6; D remains unclear. V lost 8 bases to trimming and J lost 8 bases, with 13 bases between them. Looked up from germline, CDR1 is MNHEY and CDR2 is SMNVEV (reference sequence). The CDR3 sequence is 13 residues long. Here the CDR3 DNA reads TGTGCCAGCTCGGTCGTGGTGGATTCACCCCTCCACTTT. Translated: CASSVVVDSPLHF.

This clone was seen more than once but under ten times. V gene TRBV11-2 combines with J gene TRBJ2-7; 9 bases match TRBD1. Germline trimming cut 5 bases from V and 6 bases from J; bases unmatched to any gene: 11. The germline V gene encodes CDR1 SGHAT and CDR2 FQNNGV. The CDR3 spans 15 residues. This CDR3 reads CASSLSGTGYGEQYF. DNA for the CDR3: TGTGCCAGCAGCCTCTCCGGGACAGGGTATGGCGAGCAGTACTTC.

This sequence joins TRBV18 and TRBJ2-7, with a possible D match to TRBD1 (5 bases). The CDR3 has 11 residues. The germline CDR1 and CDR2 sequences are KGHSH and LQKENI. Trimming left V 6 bases short and J 4 bases short, with 7 bases between. In nucleotides, the CDR3 is TGTGCCAGCTCCGACAGTTACGAGCAGTACTTC. This codes for CASSDSYEQYF.

This chain joins TRBV7-9 and TRBJ2-7; 8 bases map to TRBD1. The V gene end was trimmed by 6 bases and the J gene end by 3 bases; junction bases not matched to a gene: 10. Germline V gene sequence: CDR1 SEHNR, CDR2 FQNEAQ (reference sequence). CDR3 length: 15 residues. CDR3 sequence reads: CASSHPDREGYEQYF. The CDR3 nucleotides are TGTGCCAGCAGTCACCCGGACAGGGAAGGCTACGAGCAGTACTTC.

The genes are TRBV29-1 and TRBJ2-4; D possibly corresponds to TRBD1 (7 bases). The V gene lost 4 bases and the J gene lost 5 bases, with 15 bases spanning the gap. CDR3 length equals 14 residues. Germline V gene lookup returns CDR1 SQVTM and CDR2 ANQGSEA. CDR3 sequence: CSVGLTGRQNIQYF. The CDR3 DNA is TGCAGCGTTGGACTGACAGGGAGGCAAAACATTCAGTACTTC.

The CDR3 nucleotides read TGTGCCAGCAGCTTAACCAGGGAAGCTAACTATGGCTACACCTTC. Translating it yields CASSLTREANYGYTF. This chain joins TRBV7-2 and TRBJ1-2, with D perhaps TRBD1 (5 bases). Germline CDR1 and CDR2: SGHTA and FQGNSA. The CDR3 runs 15 residues. V was shortened by 2 bases and J by 0 bases, with 10 bases between the two germline ends.

The chain recombines TRBV7-8 with TRBJ1-2; D is unclear. This CDR3 comprises 13 residues. CDR1 and CDR2 (germline): SGHVS, FQNEAQ. Trimming took off 5 bases at V and 8 bases at J, with 15 bases between the two ends. The DNA for the CDR3 is TGTGCCAGCAGCCCACGGGAGGGTAGCGGCTACACCTTC. Amino acid sequence: CASSPREGSGYTF.

The V and J genes are TRBV27 and TRBJ2-3, with 11 bases that match TRBD2. V shed 5 bases and J 2 bases; nucleotides not matched to a gene: 6. CDR1 is MNHEY and CDR2 is SMNVEV in the germline V gene (reference sequence). There are 16 residues in the CDR3. The CDR3 is CASSPQLAGVTDTQYF. CDR3 coding DNA: TGTGCCAGCAGTCCCCAACTAGCGGGAGTCACAGATACGCAGTATTTT.

The table lists this clone with a count of one. The V and J genes are TRBV6-5 and TRBJ1-3, with 9 bases that match TRBD1. The CDR3 contains 15 residues. With 6 bases clipped from V and 4 bases from J, the junction kept 7 bases outside the gene matches. Germline CDR1 reads MNHEY; CDR2 reads SVGAGI. The CDR3 DNA reads TGTGCCAGCAGCTACACGGGACAGGGAGGAAACACCATATATTTT. Translated: CASSYTGQGGNTIYF.

The CDR3 reads CASTLRGSGSYEQYF. Written as DNA, the CDR3 is TGTGCCAGCACCCTCCGGGGATCTGGTTCCTACGAGCAGTACTTC. The V gene is TRBV2, the J gene TRBJ2-7, with D possibly TRBD2 on 5 matching bases. CDR1 and CDR2 (germline): SNHLY, FYNNEI. The CDR3 loop spans 15 amino acids. Between the trimmed V and J ends, which lost 7 bases and 1 base, there was a span of 17 bases. Full variable domain (remainder filled in from reference TRBV2 and TRBJ2-7): EPEVTQTPSHQVTQMGQEVILRCVPISNHLYFYWYRQILGQKVEFLVSFYNNEISEKSEIFDDQFSVERPDGSNFTLKIRSTKLEDSAMYFCASTLRGSGSYEQYFGPGTRLTVT.

This rearrangement joins TRBV14 to TRBJ2-5, with a possible D match to TRBD2 (6 bases). The germline gives CDR1 SGHDN, CDR2 FVKESK. The CDR3 is made up of 14 amino acids. Trimming removed 2 bases from V and 4 bases from J, with 11 bases in between. The CDR3 DNA is TGTGCCAGCAGCCAAATCGGTAGCGGAGAGACCCAGTACTTC. It yields the protein CASSQIGSGETQYF.

V gene TRBV23-1 combines with J gene TRBJ1-1, with 9 bases aligning to TRBD1. TRBV23-1 qualifies as an ORF whose function is uncertain. The CDR3 totals 15 residues. V was clipped by 6 bases and J by 2 bases; unmatched bases: 7. CDR3 bases: TGCGCCAGCAGCCCCCGGACAGGGGTAAACACTGAAGCTTTCTTT. Encoded protein: CASSPRTGVNTEAFF.

V gene TRBV6-5 combines with J gene TRBJ2-7; no clear D. CDR1 and CDR2 from the germline V gene are MNHEY and SVGAGI. Trimming took off 6 bases at V and 3 bases at J, with 15 bases between the two ends. This CDR3 is 14 amino acids long. The CDR3 region is CASSPAPSDYEQYF. The CDR3, as DNA: TGTGCCAGCAGCCCCGCTCCCAGCGACTACGAGCAGTACTTC.